Included here is one T cell receptor beta chain sequence, with context. The antigen is unknown. These data come from a study of OX40 agonist ivuxolimab in advanced cancers. Overall study results and limits: The authors also found low normalized T-cell clonal expansion in some nonresponders. Mean expanded clone counts were higher in CD8+ than CD4+ T cells.

The trim removed 3 bases at V and 7 bases at J, leaving 7 bases unmatched. The CDR3 extends over 15 amino acids. Germline V gene sequence: CDR1 SGHDT, CDR2 YYEEEE. The protocol was immunoSEQ multiplex PCR, while the TCRdb copy is restricted to in-frame clones and leaves out a portion. The data show some 80,000 clones, with approximately 90% seen just once and 0.6% to 0.85% held by the top ten. The chain has TRBV5-6 and TRBJ1-6; 7 nucleotides line up with TRBD1. The sample was CD4+ or CD8+ T cells sorted from blood, taken in a trial of the OX40 agonist ivuxolimab. The clonotype was recovered from an adult with an advanced solid tumor such as melanoma, head and neck, liver or kidney cancer. In DNA, the CDR3 is TGTGCCAGCAGCTCAACAGGGGATTTCAATTCACCCCTCCACTTT. It yields the protein CASSSTGDFNSPLHF.